The source of this TCR beta chain is a study of graft-versus-host responses after intestinal transplantation. Study as a whole: Transplantation in recipients was multivisceral, liver-intestinal, or isolated intestinal. For approximately three years after anti-thymocyte globulin induction, all recipients took tacrolimus and steroids. Overall study findings and caveats: Association was observed between peak circulating GvH clone levels and early post-transplant HvG declines.

Produced via immunoSEQ multiplex PCR; TCRdb's table is partial and in-frame only. The sample yields around 20,000 clones, over 75% seen once. Of note for this clone: Its target is unknown.

V was clipped by 2 bases and J by 5 bases; unmatched bases: 12. The CDR3 has 18 amino acids. The germline V gene has CDR1 SEHNR and CDR2 FQNEAQ (reference sequence). Here the sequenced sample was PBMCs, taken 14 days after transplant. V usage is TRBV7-9 and J usage is TRBJ2-3; TRBD1 matches at 11 bases. The TCR comes from a human patient who received an intestinal transplant, so some T cells may come from the graft donor. This chain's CDR3 is CASSLTPWTGGILDTQYF. In DNA form, the CDR3 reads TGTGCCAGCAGCTTAACCCCATGGACAGGGGGCATTTTAGATACGCAGTATTTT.